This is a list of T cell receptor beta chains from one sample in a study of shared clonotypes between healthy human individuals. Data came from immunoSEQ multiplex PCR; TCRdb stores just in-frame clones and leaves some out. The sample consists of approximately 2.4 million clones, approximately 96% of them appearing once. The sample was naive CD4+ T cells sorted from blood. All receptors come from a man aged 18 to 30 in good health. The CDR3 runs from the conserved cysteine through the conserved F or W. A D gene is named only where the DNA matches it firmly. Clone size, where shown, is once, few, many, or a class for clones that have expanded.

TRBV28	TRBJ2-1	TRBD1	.	CASTMGGQVSNEQFF	TGTGCCAGCACCATGGGTGGACAGGTATCCAATGAGCAGTTCTTC
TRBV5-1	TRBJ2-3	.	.	CASSLGHLADTQYF	TGCGCCAGCAGCTTGGGGCATTTGGCAGATACGCAGTATTTT
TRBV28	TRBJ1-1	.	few	CASSFPNTEAFF	TGTGCCAGCAGTTTCCCGAACACTGAAGCTTTCTTT
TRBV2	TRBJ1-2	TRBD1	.	CASSGQAEYGYTF	TGTGCCAGCAGCGGACAGGCCGAATATGGCTACACCTTC
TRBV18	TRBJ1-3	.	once	CASSPLQDISGNTIYF	TGTGCCAGCTCACCACTCCAGGATATCTCTGGAAACACCATATATTTT
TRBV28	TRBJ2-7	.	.	CASRLQIGSYEQYF	TGTGCCAGCAGGCTACAGATCGGCTCCTACGAGCAGTACTTC
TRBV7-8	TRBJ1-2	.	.	CASSLGLPEGYTF	TGTGCCAGCAGCTTAGGGCTCCCGGAGGGCTACACCTTC
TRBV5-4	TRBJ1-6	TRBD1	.	CASSLPPGQHNSPLHF	TGTGCCAGCAGCTTGCCCCCGGGACAGCATAATTCACCCCTCCACTTT
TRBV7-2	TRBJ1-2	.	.	CASSSGAYYGYTF	TGTGCCAGCAGCTCCGGGGCATACTATGGCTACACCTTC
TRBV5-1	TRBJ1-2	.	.	CASKEETNYGYTF	TGCGCCAGCAAGGAGGAGACTAACTATGGCTACACCTTC
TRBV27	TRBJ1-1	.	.	CASSLSRNTEAFF	TGTGCCAGCAGTTTATCGCGGAACACTGAAGCTTTCTTT
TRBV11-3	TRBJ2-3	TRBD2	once	CASSLGASGGTDTQYF	TGTGCCAGCAGCTTAGGGGCTAGCGGGGGGACAGATACGCAGTATTTT
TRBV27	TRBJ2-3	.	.	CASSPITDTQYF	TGTGCCAGCAGTCCCATCACAGATACGCAGTATTTT